This is a list of T cell receptor beta chains from one sample in a study of T cells in Graves' hyperthyroidism and ophthalmopathy. TCRdb redid the calling of the multiplex PCR reads with MiXCR, one entry per CDR3 protein. Of hundreds of thousands of distinct CDR3 sequences listed, around a quarter were seen once; the top ten hold approximately 11%. Sequencing was carried out using blood. The receptors were sampled from a woman aged 25 to 45 with Graves' ophthalmopathy. Both conserved end residues are part of each CDR3.

J gene,V gene,CDR3 protein
TRBJ2-2,TRBV5-5,CASSPADAGELFF
TRBJ1-6,TRBV10-3,CATRDEDSPLHF
TRBJ1-3,TRBV6-1,CASREIAGRRNSGNTIYF
TRBJ2-7,TRBV12-3/TRBV12-4,CASGSPEQYF
TRBJ2-7,TRBV6-5,CASSYSRDTSTYEQYF
TRBJ2-5,TRBV7-9,CASSSRGYQETQYF
TRBJ1-1,TRBV6-5,CASEGAEAFF
TRBJ1-2,TRBV28,CASSLQQGAGDRYTF
TRBJ2-5,TRBV20-1,CSARAGQETQYF
TRBJ2-7,TRBV28,CASSLWVADYEQYF
TRBJ1-1,TRBV5-1,CASREQTGNTEAFF
TRBJ2-7,TRBV6-1,CASSPWTSGISYEQYF
TRBJ2-2,TRBV20-1,CSVAGKVSANTGELFF
TRBJ2-7,TRBV7-2,CASRPLSAYEQYF
TRBJ1-2,TRBV12-3/TRBV12-4,CASTTGQGWDGYTF
TRBJ2-5,TRBV30,CAWGTRGPETQYF
TRBJ2-5,TRBV6-1,CASREQGGETQYF
TRBJ1-5,TRBV28,CASRGTASNQPQHF
TRBJ2-7,TRBV18,CASSPGAISYEQYF
TRBJ1-5,TRBV7-8,CASGRFPGQGQPQHF
TRBJ1-2,TRBV19,CASSIGPLNYGYTF
TRBJ2-5,TRBV6-2/TRBV6-3,CASARETQYF
TRBJ1-6,TRBV13,CASSDGQGALSPLHF
TRBJ1-2,TRBV11-2,CASSLTGGSPTYGYTF
TRBJ1-3,TRBV9,CASSVSTGIAGNTIYF
TRBJ2-7,TRBV5-1,CASSLGGYFSYEQYF
TRBJ2-2,TRBV12-3/TRBV12-4,CASSFFRGTGELFF
TRBJ2-7,TRBV9,CASSVGTGVHYEQYF
TRBJ1-6,TRBV7-9,CASSRDVSYNSPLHF
TRBJ2-7,TRBV7-2,CASSLHGGASYEQYF
TRBJ2-7,TRBV12-3/TRBV12-4,CASSSPGGGKQYF
TRBJ1-1,TRBV5-4,CASSLDGKTNTEAFF
TRBJ1-5,TRBV12-3/TRBV12-4,CASSSRQGAINQPQHF
TRBJ1-1,TRBV7-9,CASSLVDETEAFF
TRBJ2-5,TRBV11-3,CAGSVGGPGETQYF
TRBJ1-1,TRBV28,CASAPGTPLPEAFF
TRBJ2-7,TRBV7-8,CASSPVDSSYEQYF
TRBJ2-7,TRBV29-1,CSVGWGRYEQYF
TRBJ1-2,TRBV6-1,CASREADNYGYTF
TRBJ1-1,TRBV24-1,CATRARGRGNTEAFF
TRBJ1-1,TRBV6-2/TRBV6-3,CASSMQENTEAFF
TRBJ2-2,TRBV6-5,CASSYEVGDRVAGELFF
TRBJ1-6,TRBV6-5,CASSPRSGDNSPLHF
TRBJ2-7,TRBV20-1,CSARSGGDSYEQYF
TRBJ1-2,TRBV7-3,CASSPQPNYGYTF
TRBJ1-3,TRBV7-2,CASSGPQGTGNTIYF
TRBJ1-1,TRBV29-1,CSVSPGGTNTEAFF
TRBJ1-5,TRBV12-3/TRBV12-4,CASRRGGGSNQPQHF
TRBJ2-7,TRBV12-3/TRBV12-4,CASSSGSVNYEQYF
TRBJ1-2,TRBV30,CAGLALTGTYGYTF
TRBJ1-3,TRBV11-2,CASSLGGGWNTIYF
TRBJ1-4,TRBV20-1,CSAQAGGAIGEKLFF
TRBJ1-1,TRBV29-1,CSVSTQMNTEAFF
TRBJ1-5,TRBV7-9,CASSLAGSGYQPQHF
TRBJ2-7,TRBV7-2,CASSPNRGSSYEQYF
TRBJ1-3,TRBV10-3,CAISPLPGSGNTIYF
TRBJ2-7,TRBV12-3/TRBV12-4,CASSLGGRAGERYF
TRBJ1-2,TRBV12-3/TRBV12-4,CASSLVENYGYTF
TRBJ2-2,TRBV28,CASSIGGRDTGELFF